This TCR beta chain was obtained from a study of shared clonotypes between healthy human individuals. Study at large: Each donor's CD4 naive and CD4 memory cells filled three plates apiece, CD8 naive two, and CD8 memory one.

Partitioning of CD4+ cells yielded a CD45RA+ naive subset and a CD45RA-negative memory subset. In replicate PCRs of sorted subsets, roughly 210 ng DNA, about 30,000 T cell genomes, was used. Assay: immunoSEQ multiplex PCR; the TCRdb copy retains only in-frame clones and omits some. The sample contains about 520,000 clones, 90% to 97% of which appear only once. As regards this clone: Its antigen is not identified.

Study-level points and caveats: Sampling used blood alone; tissue repertoires probably differ.

This TCR was sampled from a woman in her twenties or thirties in good health. The sequenced sample was naive CD4+ T cells sorted from blood. The subset here: CD45RA+ positively selected.

The chain's CDR3 is CASSWRVAGAQETQYF. In DNA, the CDR3 is TGCGCCAGCAGCTGGCGGGTAGCGGGCGCGCAAGAGACCCAGTACTTC. The V call is TRBV5-1, the J call TRBJ2-5, with 7 bases that match TRBD2. Germline V gene sequence: CDR1 SGHRS, CDR2 YFSETQ. CDR3 size: 16 residues. Trimming at V came to 3 bases and at J to 2 bases, leaving 10 bases not matched to a gene. The full variable domain, its missing parts supplied by reference TRBV5-1 and TRBJ2-5, is KAGVTQTPRYLIKTRGQQVTLSCSPISGHRSVSWYQQTPGQGLQFLFEYFSETQRNKGNFPGRFSGRQFSNSRSEMNVSTLELGDSALYLCASSWRVAGAQETQYFGPGTRLLVL.